This TCR beta chain was retrieved from a study of blood T cell repertoires in COVID-19. Trimming took 4 bases from V and 4 from J; bases not matched to a gene: 6. Germline loops: CDR1 LNHDA, CDR2 SQIVND (reference sequence). This CDR3 spans 15 amino acids. Generated by immunoSEQ multiplex PCR, the TCRdb table keeps only in-frame clones and is missing some. The sample lists fewer than 250,000 clones, 80% to 90% seen once, with about 2.3% in the top ten. This receptor was taken from a woman aged 35 to 49 with active or convalescent COVID-19. What was sequenced was peripheral blood. This chain connects TRBV19 to TRBJ1-1, with TRBD1 matching over 10 bases. CDR3 DNA: TGTGCCAGTAGTAAGCGAGGACAGGGGGGCACTGAAGCTTTCTTT. This translates into CASSKRGQGGTEAFF.